These 9 T cell receptor beta chains originate from one sample sequenced in a study of blood T cell repertoires in COVID-19. Profiled with immunoSEQ multiplex PCR; TCRdb holds only in-frame clones, not every one. The sample carries 200,000 to 250,000 clones, 80% to 90% recorded once. Material for sequencing was PBMCs or T cells enriched from blood (not recorded which). These receptors came from a young woman who had recovered from COVID-19.

V is TRBV28 and J is TRBJ1-2; no reliable D call. With 4 bases removed from V and 2 bases from J, the gap between germline ends came to 17 bases. Germline V gene data show CDR1 as MDHEN and CDR2 as SYDVKM. The CDR3 totals 16 residues. The CDR3 DNA reads as TGTGCCAGCAGTTCACCGGGGAATGCGCTGAACTATGGCTACACCTTC. Amino acid sequence: CASSSPGNALNYGYTF.

A single count supports this clone. The rearrangement links TRBV18 to TRBJ2-7; possibly TRBD2 for D (8 bases). Germline V CDR1 and CDR2: KGHSH, LQKENI. CDR3 length equals 15 residues. Trimming took off 6 bases at V and 0 bases at J, with 15 bases between the two ends. In DNA, the CDR3 is TGTGCCAGCTCTCAAGCGGGGGACAGCTCCTACGAGCAGTACTTC. It encodes CASSQAGDSSYEQYF.

The V call is TRBV4-2, the J call TRBJ2-1; TRBD2 aligns across 7 bases. In germline, CDR1 is LGHNA, CDR2 YNFKEQ. After removal of 1 base from V and 8 bases from J, the junction contained 8 bases not matched to a gene. The CDR3 sequence is 15 residues long. The CDR3 region is CASSQGGEGSYEQFF. For the CDR3, the DNA is TGTGCCAGCAGCCAAGGTGGGGAGGGATCGTATGAGCAGTTCTTC.

This chain joins TRBV7-9 and TRBJ1-5; maybe TRBD1 (6 bases). The germline CDR1 and CDR2 sequences are SEHNR and FQNEAQ (reference sequence). Trimming left V 3 bases short and J 9 bases short, with 15 bases between. CDR3 length equals 14 residues. The CDR3 sequence is CASSLDSGLAPQHF. CDR3 DNA sequence: TGTGCCAGCAGCTTGGACAGTGGACTGGCGCCCCAGCATTTT.

This sequence joins TRBV5-1 and TRBJ1-1; D not resolved. Germline lookup yields CDR1 SGHRS and CDR2 YFSETQ. This CDR3 has 14 amino acids. Trimming removed 5 bases from V and 1 base from J, with 12 bases in between. The CDR3 DNA reads TGCGCCAGCAGGCAAGCCTCGAAGAACACTGAAGCTTTCTTT. This sequence encodes CASRQASKNTEAFF.

This chain links TRBV18 with TRBJ2-1; 7 bases match TRBD1. The V gene's germline CDR1 is KGHSH and CDR2 LQKENI. The CDR3 has 17 residues. V shed 4 bases, J shed 2 bases, and the junction held 11 bases outside the gene matches. CDR3 nucleotides: TGTGCCAGCTCACTAGAACAGGGGTTTTCCACCTACAATGAGCAGTTCTTC. This codes for CASSLEQGFSTYNEQFF.

This chain connects TRBV19 to TRBJ1-1; 8 bases align to TRBD1. The V gene end was trimmed by 5 bases and the J gene end by 4 bases; junction bases not matched to a gene: 12. Germline CDR1 is LNHDA and CDR2 is SQIVND (reference sequence). This CDR3 is built from 16 residues. The CDR3: CASSVADRVEGTEAFF. CDR3 sequence (DNA): TGTGCCAGTAGTGTCGCGGACAGGGTTGAGGGCACTGAAGCTTTCTTT.

V usage is TRBV9 and J usage is TRBJ2-1; 8 bases map to TRBD1. Germline assignment: CDR1 SGDLS and CDR2 YYNGEE. V lost 4 bases, J lost 6 bases, and 9 bases stayed unmatched. The CDR3 spans 15 residues. CDR3: CASSPLGQEFNEQFF. DNA of the CDR3: TGTGCCAGCAGCCCCCTGGGACAGGAGTTCAATGAGCAGTTCTTC.

The chain uses TRBV3-1 (or the pseudogene TRBV3-2) and TRBJ1-2; 8 bases match TRBD1. Germline V CDR1 and CDR2: LGHDT, YNNKEL (reference sequence). The CDR3 is 14 residues long. J gave up 7 bases and V 2 bases, and 6 bases lay outside the gene matches. CDR3 residues: CASSQRQGAGGYTF. The CDR3 nucleotides read TGTGCCAGCAGCCAACGTCAGGGGGCGGGTGGCTACACCTTC.